Listed below are T cell receptor beta chains from one sample, sequenced in a study of T-cell reconstitution after alpha-beta-depleted transplantation in children. TCRdb ran MiXCR on the PCR reads and lists one entry per CDR3 protein. The sample holds approximately 800,000 distinct CDR3 sequences, 15% to 20% seen once. Sequencing was performed on PBMCs, mostly from graft donor cells, taken 360 days after TCRalphabeta/CD19-depleted stem cell transplant. These receptors all stem from a male patient between 10 and 17 years old who had a stem cell transplant for acute lymphoblastic leukemia, so the T cells may come from the graft donor. CDR3s include the opening cysteine and the closing phenylalanine or tryptophan. D genes are given only for firm matches. The size entry is marked missing in some rows and otherwise reads once, few, many or a size class.

D	J	V	size	CDR3	DNA
NA	TRBJ1-2	TRBV5-1	NA	CASSLVVGRGYTF	TGCGCCAGCAGCTTGGTAGTGGGCCGTGGCTACACCTTC
TRBD2	TRBJ2-2	TRBV4-1	few	CASSPREPGELFF	TGCGCCAGCAGCCCGCGGGAGCCCGGGGAGCTGTTTTTT
NA	TRBJ1-2	TRBV20-1	few	CSAPGRDGYTF	TGCAGTGCCCCCGGACGCGATGGCTACACCTTC
NA	TRBJ2-1	TRBV10-3	NA	CATQDSDFYNEQFF	TGTGCCACCCAAGACAGCGACTTCTACAATGAGCAGTTCTTC
NA	TRBJ2-2	TRBV12-3/TRBV12-4	NA	CASSLPRGMKRENTGELFF	TGTGCCAGCAGTTTACCCAGGGGGATGAAGCGGGAGAACACCGGGGAGCTGTTTTTT
NA	TRBJ2-3	TRBV12-3/TRBV12-4	NA	CASSFRTTHTDTQYF	TGTGCCAGCAGTTTTCGGACTACCCACACAGATACGCAGTATTTT
NA	TRBJ2-3	TRBV5-6	many	CASSLVLASTDTQYF	TGTGCCAGCAGCTTGGTATTAGCTAGCACAGATACGCAGTATTTT
NA	TRBJ1-1	TRBV5-1	many	CASSLIIGGTEAFF	TGCGCCAGCAGCTTAATCATTGGGGGCACTGAAGCTTTCTTT
NA	TRBJ2-7	TRBV6-5	many	CASSSLAPGYEQYF	TGTGCCAGCAGTTCCCTAGCGCCCGGCTACGAGCAGTACTTC
NA	TRBJ2-2	TRBV2	few	CASSARTANTGELFF	TGTGCCAGCAGTGCGAGGACAGCGAACACCGGGGAGCTGTTTTTT
TRBD1	TRBJ2-5	TRBV11-1	NA	CASTYGTGKETQYF	TGTGCCAGCACCTATGGGACAGGCAAAGAGACCCAGTACTTC
TRBD2	TRBJ2-2	TRBV5-1	NA	CASSLASGSVGELFF	TGCGCCAGCAGCTTGGCTAGCGGGAGTGTCGGGGAGCTGTTTTTT
NA	TRBJ2-2	TRBV5-1	NA	CASSLRSQPNTGELFF	TGCGCCAGCAGCTTGAGGTCACAGCCTAACACCGGGGAGCTGTTTTTT
NA	TRBJ2-3	TRBV11-2	few	CASRGRATDTQYF	TGTGCCAGCCGGGGCAGGGCCACAGATACGCAGTATTTT
NA	TRBJ2-3	TRBV4-1	many	CASSQELGQFTDTQYF	TGCGCCAGCAGCCAAGAACTCGGACAATTCACAGATACGCAGTATTTT
NA	TRBJ1-2	TRBV15	NA	CATSRALTWRDGYTF	TGTGCCACCAGCAGAGCCCTGACCTGGAGGGATGGCTACACCTTC
NA	TRBJ1-4	TRBV29-1	few	CSVVSGSNEKLFF	TGCAGCGTTGTTTCAGGGAGTAATGAAAAACTGTTTTTT
NA	TRBJ2-2	TRBV12-3/TRBV12-4	many	CASTRANTGELFF	TGTGCCAGCACTCGGGCCAACACCGGGGAGCTGTTTTTT
NA	TRBJ1-2	TRBV20-1	NA	CSARRDGTQYGYTF	TGCAGTGCTAGGAGGGACGGGACACAGTATGGCTACACCTTC
TRBD2	TRBJ2-1	TRBV4-1	few	CASSQGRLGLASYNEQFF	TGCGCCAGCAGCCAAGGGAGGTTAGGACTAGCGTCCTACAATGAGCAGTTCTTC
TRBD1	TRBJ2-3	TRBV5-1	few	CASSSDRGIPDTQYF	TGCGCCAGCAGCTCGGACAGGGGAATTCCAGATACGCAGTATTTT
NA	TRBJ2-4	TRBV4-1	many	CASSHVTRTDPRIQYF	TGCGCCAGCAGCCACGTTACCAGGACCGACCCGAGGATTCAGTACTTC
NA	TRBJ2-2	TRBV27	NA	CASSLKGMNTGELFF	TGTGCCAGCAGTTTAAAGGGGATGAACACCGGGGAGCTGTTTTTT